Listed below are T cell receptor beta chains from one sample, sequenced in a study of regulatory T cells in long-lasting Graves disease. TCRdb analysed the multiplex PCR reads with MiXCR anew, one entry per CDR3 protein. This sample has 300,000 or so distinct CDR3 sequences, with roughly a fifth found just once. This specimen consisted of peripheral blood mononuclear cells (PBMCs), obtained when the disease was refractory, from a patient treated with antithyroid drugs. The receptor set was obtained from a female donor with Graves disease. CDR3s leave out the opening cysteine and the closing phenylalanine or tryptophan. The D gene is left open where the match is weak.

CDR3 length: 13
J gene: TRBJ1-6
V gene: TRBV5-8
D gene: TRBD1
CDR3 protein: ASSFRQGSGSPLH

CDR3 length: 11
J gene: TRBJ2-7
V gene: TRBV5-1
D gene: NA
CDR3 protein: ASSPGQAHEQY

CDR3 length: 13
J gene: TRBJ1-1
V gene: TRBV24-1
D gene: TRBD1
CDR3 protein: ATSGRQGAWTEAF

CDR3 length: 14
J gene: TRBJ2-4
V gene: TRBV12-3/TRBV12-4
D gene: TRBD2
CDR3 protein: ASSLGTSGGVYIQY

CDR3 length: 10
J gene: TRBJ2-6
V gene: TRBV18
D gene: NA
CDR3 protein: ASSPGANVLT

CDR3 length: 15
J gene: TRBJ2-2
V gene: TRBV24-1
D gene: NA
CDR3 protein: ATSDLGSARDTGELF

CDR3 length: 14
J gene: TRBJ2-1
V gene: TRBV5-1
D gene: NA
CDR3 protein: ASSLAQGGNHNEQF

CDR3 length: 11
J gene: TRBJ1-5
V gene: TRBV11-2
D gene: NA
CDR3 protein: ASSLRDNQPQH

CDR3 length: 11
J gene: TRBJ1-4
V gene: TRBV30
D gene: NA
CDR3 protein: AWGQFFSEKLF

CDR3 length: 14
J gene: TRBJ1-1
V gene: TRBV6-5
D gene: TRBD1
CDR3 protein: ASSSPGQGFPPEAF

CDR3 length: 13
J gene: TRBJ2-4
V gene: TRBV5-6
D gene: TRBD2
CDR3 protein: ASSQGSSGRVLQY

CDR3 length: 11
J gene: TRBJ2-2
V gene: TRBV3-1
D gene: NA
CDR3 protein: ASYDRNTGELF

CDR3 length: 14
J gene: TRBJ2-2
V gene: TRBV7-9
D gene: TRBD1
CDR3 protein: ASSLGTGMWTGELF

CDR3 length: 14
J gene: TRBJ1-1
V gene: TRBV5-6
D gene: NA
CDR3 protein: ASSLARQALNTEAF

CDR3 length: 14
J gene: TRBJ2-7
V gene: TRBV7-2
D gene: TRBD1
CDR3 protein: ASSVLPGQGTYEQY

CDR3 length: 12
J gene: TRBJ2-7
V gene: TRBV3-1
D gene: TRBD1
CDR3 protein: ASSHPGQVHEQY

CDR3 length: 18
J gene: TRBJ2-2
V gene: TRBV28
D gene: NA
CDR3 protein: ASSQSRVFFHARGTGELF

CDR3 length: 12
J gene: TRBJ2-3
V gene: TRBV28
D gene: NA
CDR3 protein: ASKGRGLGTLAY

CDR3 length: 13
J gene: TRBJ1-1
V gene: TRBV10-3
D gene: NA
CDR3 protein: AISELWGMNTEAF

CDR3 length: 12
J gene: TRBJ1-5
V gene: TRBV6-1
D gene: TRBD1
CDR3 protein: ASSTTGGNQPQH

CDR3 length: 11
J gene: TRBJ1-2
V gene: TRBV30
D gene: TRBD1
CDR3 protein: AWKTGGDYGYT

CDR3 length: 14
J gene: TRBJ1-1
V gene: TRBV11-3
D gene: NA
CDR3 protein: ASSPVFSILNTEAF

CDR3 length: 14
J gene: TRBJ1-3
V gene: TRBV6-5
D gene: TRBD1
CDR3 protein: ASSYQTGGRGNTIY

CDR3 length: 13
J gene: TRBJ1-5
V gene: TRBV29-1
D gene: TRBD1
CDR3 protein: SVSFGTGGFQPQH